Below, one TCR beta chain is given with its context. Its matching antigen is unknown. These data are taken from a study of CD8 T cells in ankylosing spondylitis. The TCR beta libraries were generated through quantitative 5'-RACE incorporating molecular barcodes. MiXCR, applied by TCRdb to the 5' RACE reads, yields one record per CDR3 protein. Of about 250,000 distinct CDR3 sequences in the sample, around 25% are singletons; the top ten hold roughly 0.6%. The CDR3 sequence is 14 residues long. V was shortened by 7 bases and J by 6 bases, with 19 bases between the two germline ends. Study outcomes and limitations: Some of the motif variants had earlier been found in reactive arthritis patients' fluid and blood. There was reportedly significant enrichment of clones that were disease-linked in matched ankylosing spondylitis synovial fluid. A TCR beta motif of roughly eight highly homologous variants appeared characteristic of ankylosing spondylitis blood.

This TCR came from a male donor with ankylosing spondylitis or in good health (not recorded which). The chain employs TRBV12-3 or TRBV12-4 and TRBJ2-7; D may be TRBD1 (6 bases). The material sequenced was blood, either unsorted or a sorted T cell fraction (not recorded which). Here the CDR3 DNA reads TGTGCCAGCACCGCTCAGGGGCGTGTCCTCGAGCAGTACTTC. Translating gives CASTAQGRVLEQYF.